This T cell receptor (beta chain) came from a study of cytomegalovirus exposure and HLA in healthy donors. Study in general: Genotyping showed 81% of roughly 400 donors falling in the Caucasian-associated ancestry cluster. Findings and limits, study-wide: It is likely that the observed cluster of highly shared sequence variants was a sequencing artifact. The authors reported that TCR beta sequences could predict HLA-A and HLA-B alleles. These predictions were accurate for most subjects in the first cohort.

Trimming removed 4 bases from V and 8 bases from J, with 21 bases in between. Per germline, CDR1 SGHRS and CDR2 YFSETQ. This CDR3 is 15 amino acids long. As to this clone: Its antigen is not identified.

In the PCR, 60 Vbeta and 13 Jbeta primers were used. Only in-frame clones appear in the TCRdb table, and some are missing; sequencing was by immunoSEQ multiplex PCR. The profile shows under 250,000 clones, roughly 85% of them singletons. Sequencing was performed on PBMCs. The J gene is TRBJ1-2, the V gene TRBV5-1; D possibly corresponds to TRBD1 (6 bases). The source is a girl under 10 years old in good health and CMV-seronegative. CDR3 region: CASSPPGQIAGGYTF. For the CDR3, the DNA is TGCGCCAGCAGCCCGCCGGGACAAATAGCGGGAGGCTACACCTTC.